This T cell receptor (beta chain) was sequenced during a study of T cell responses to AZD1222 COVID-19 vaccine. The study's findings and limits: Clonal diversity was possibly underestimated; the donors were predominantly white British and more often female. The reported proportion of spike-specific TCRs targeting unmutated variant regions was nearly half.

The CDR3 length is 15 residues. Germline lookup yields CDR1 LGHNA and CDR2 YNFKEQ. V dropped 0 bases and J dropped 0 bases, with 8 bases sitting between them. In the case of this clone: Its antigen is not identified.

Method: immunoSEQ multiplex PCR; TCRdb's copy keeps in-frame clones and lacks some. The sample lists some 160,000 clones, around nine tenths occurring once. The receptor comes from an adult who received the AZD1222 COVID-19 vaccine. V is TRBV4-2 and J is TRBJ1-2, with D unclear. The specimen was peripheral blood, collected 28 days after the second AZD1222 dose. CDR3 sequence (DNA): TGTGCCAGCAGCCAAGACGACCATTCTAACTATGGCTACACCTTC. Its protein product is CASSQDDHSNYGYTF.